Sequencing of this T cell receptor beta chain was carried out in a study of blood T cell repertoires in COVID-19. Turning to the study itself: Acute and convalescent COVID-19 specimens originated in the United States, Italy and Spain. The analysed material was cDNA or gDNA that came from T cells, B-cell-depleted T cells, or PBMCs.

V was clipped by 3 bases and J by 5 bases, with 11 bases between them. This CDR3 spans 14 amino acids. The V gene's germline CDR1 is MNHEY and CDR2 SMNVEV (reference sequence). Authors' analysis steps: Reference gene primers were amplified, and this amplification served to estimate nucleated cell counts. The table came from immunoSEQ multiplex PCR; TCRdb's copy has only in-frame clones and leaves some out. V, J and clone size reflect that table, while D and trimming were determined from the DNA. The data show roughly 33,000 clones, 60% to 80% seen once. The chain uses TRBV27 and TRBJ1-5; D unresolved. Sequenced sample: peripheral blood. This TCR was recovered from a woman aged 60-70 years with acute or convalescent COVID-19. CDR3 in amino acids: CASSFGGSDQPQHF. For the CDR3, the DNA is TGTGCCAGCAGTTTCGGAGGGTCGGATCAGCCCCAGCATTTT.